This TCR beta chain was profiled in a study of blood T cell repertoires in COVID-19. Looking at the study overall: The origin of the acute and convalescent COVID-19 samples was the United States, Italy and Spain. Nucleic acid was either cDNA or gDNA, and it came from T cells, B-cell-depleted T cells, or PBMCs.

Original data processing: Counts of nucleated cells, estimated from reference gene primer amplification, were obtained. The table came from immunoSEQ multiplex PCR; TCRdb's copy has only in-frame clones and leaves some out. The D gene and trimming were derived from the DNA, and the V and J assignments and clone size from that table. The table has approximately 150,000 clones, approximately 82% seen once; the top ten hold 7.2%. This clone was detected a few times. Germline CDR1 is SEHNR and CDR2 is FQNEAQ (reference sequence). The CDR3 covers 15 residues. V was pared by 5 bases and J by 5 bases, with 18 bases between.

Sequencing was done on a sample of peripheral blood. J is TRBJ1-2 and V is TRBV7-9, with unresolved D. The receptor was isolated from a woman aged 50 to 60 in a cohort sampled during active or convalescent COVID-19. CDR3 bases: TGTGCCAGCAGCCCCGAACGGGGAGTTATTTATGGCTACACCTTC. It yields the protein CASSPERGVIYGYTF.